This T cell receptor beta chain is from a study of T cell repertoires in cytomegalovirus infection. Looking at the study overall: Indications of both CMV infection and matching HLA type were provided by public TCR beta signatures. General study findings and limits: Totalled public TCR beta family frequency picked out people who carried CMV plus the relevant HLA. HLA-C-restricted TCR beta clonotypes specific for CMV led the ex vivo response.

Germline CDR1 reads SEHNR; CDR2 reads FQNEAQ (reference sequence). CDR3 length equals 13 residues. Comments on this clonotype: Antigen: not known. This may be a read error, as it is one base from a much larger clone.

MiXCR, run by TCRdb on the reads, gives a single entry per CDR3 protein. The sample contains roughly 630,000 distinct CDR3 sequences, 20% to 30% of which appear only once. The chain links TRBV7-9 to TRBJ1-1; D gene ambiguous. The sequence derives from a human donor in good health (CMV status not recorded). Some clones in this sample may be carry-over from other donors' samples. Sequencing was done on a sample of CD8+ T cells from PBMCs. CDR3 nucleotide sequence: TGTACCAGCAGCTTAGATCGGAGTACTGAAGCTTTCTTT. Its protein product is CTSSLDRSTEAFF.